The present TCR beta chain was sequenced within a study of cytomegalovirus exposure and HLA in healthy donors. It was with 60 Vbeta and 13 Jbeta primers that the PCR ran. The table came from immunoSEQ multiplex PCR; TCRdb's copy has only in-frame clones and leaves some out. The sample consists of about 130,000 clones, 65% to 80% of them appearing once. For this clone: Other DNA sequences in this sample translate to the same CDR3.

The CDR3 runs to 13 residues. Trimming left V 5 bases short and J 3 bases short, with 11 bases between. Germline V gene data show CDR1 as SGHRS and CDR2 as YFSETQ. The material sequenced was PBMCs. This clonotype originated in a human donor in good health. The V gene is TRBV5-1, the J gene TRBJ1-1, with D perhaps matching TRBD1 (6 bases). CDR3 amino acids: CASSLAGDTEAFF. The DNA for the CDR3 is TGCGCCAGCAGTCTGGCAGGGGACACTGAAGCTTTCTTT. The whole variable domain, remainder taken from reference TRBV5-1 and TRBJ1-1, is KAGVTQTPRYLIKTRGQQVTLSCSPISGHRSVSWYQQTPGQGLQFLFEYFSETQRNKGNFPGRFSGRQFSNSRSEMNVSTLELGDSALYLCASSLAGDTEAFFGQGTRLTVV.